This T cell receptor beta chain was observed in a study of low-dose radiotherapy and immunotherapy resistance in tumors. Trimming cost V 5 bases and J 2 bases, with 35 bases left between them. The CDR3 runs 22 residues. The germline V gene encodes CDR1 SEHNR and CDR2 FQNEAQ (reference sequence). First-strand cDNA used TRAV- and TRBV-specific primers, covering alpha and beta chains. It was with a constant-region primer and a V-primer adapter that TCRs were amplified over around 18 PCR cycles. One entry per CDR3 protein results from TCRdb running MiXCR on the reads. Here the sample spans about 60,000 distinct CDR3 sequences, about a quarter being singletons. Time point noted: after trial treatment. Treatment meaning: LDRT plus nivolumab, ipilimumab, low-dose cyclophosphamide and aspirin (RACIN trial). This clonotype was detected many times.

The chain is built from TRBV7-9 and TRBJ2-3; a weak D match, TRBD2 (10 bases). This clonotype originated in a male donor with prostate cancer. Sequenced material: PBMCs, taken after low-dose radiotherapy plus immunotherapy. The DNA of the CDR3 is TGTGCCAGCAGCCGCACGGCAACAGGGGGCCCCAGCGGGGGGGGAAACACAGATACGCAGTATTTT. This encodes CASSRTATGGPSGGGNTDTQYF.